A selection of T cell receptor beta chains follows, all from one sample in a study of blood T cell repertoires in COVID-19. Repertoires were generated with immunoSEQ multiplex PCR, while TCRdb's copy carries only in-frame clones and drops some. The sample includes around 250,000 clones, approximately 85% seen only once; the top ten take roughly 2%. The sample consisted of PBMCs or T cells enriched from blood (not recorded which). The receptor source for this set is a woman aged 50 to 60 who had recovered from COVID-19. Each CDR3 is given with its conserved first and last residue. D genes are given only for firm matches. Expanded clones are given a class, and other clones once, few, many or no size at all.

clone_size: NA
v_call: TRBV2
j_call: TRBJ1-2
d_call: TRBD1
cdr3_aa: CASSDGTGNDYGYTF
cdr3_nt: TGTGCCAGCAGTGACGGGACAGGGAATGACTATGGCTACACCTTC

clone_size: once
v_call: TRBV18
j_call: TRBJ1-1
d_call: NA
cdr3_aa: CASSPPQGQNTEAFF
cdr3_nt: TGTGCCAGCTCGCCACCCCAGGGGCAGAACACTGAAGCTTTCTTT

clone_size: NA
v_call: TRBV5-1
j_call: TRBJ1-1
d_call: TRBD1
cdr3_aa: CASSHRTGTGNTEAFF
cdr3_nt: TGCGCCAGCAGTCATCGGACAGGGACAGGTAACACTGAAGCTTTCTTT

clone_size: NA
v_call: TRBV7-2
j_call: TRBJ1-1
d_call: NA
cdr3_aa: CASSLGLVTRTEAFF
cdr3_nt: TGTGCCAGCAGCTTAGGTTTGGTCACACGTACTGAAGCTTTCTTT

clone_size: NA
v_call: TRBV9
j_call: TRBJ1-1
d_call: TRBD1
cdr3_aa: CASSAGTANTEAFF
cdr3_nt: TGTGCCAGCAGCGCAGGGACAGCGAACACTGAAGCTTTCTTT

clone_size: NA
v_call: TRBV7-2
j_call: TRBJ2-5
d_call: TRBD2
cdr3_aa: CASSKTSGGRETQYF
cdr3_nt: TGTGCCAGCAGCAAGACTAGCGGGGGGAGAGAGACCCAGTACTTC

clone_size: NA
v_call: TRBV28
j_call: TRBJ2-1
d_call: NA
cdr3_aa: CASTPVDRSYNEQFF
cdr3_nt: TGTGCCAGCACCCCCGTTGACAGGTCCTACAATGAGCAGTTCTTC

clone_size: NA
v_call: TRBV9
j_call: TRBJ1-5
d_call: TRBD1
cdr3_aa: CASSSTGGGQPQHF
cdr3_nt: TGTGCCAGCAGTTCTACAGGGGGAGGTCAGCCCCAGCATTTT

clone_size: NA
v_call: TRBV15
j_call: TRBJ1-2
d_call: NA
cdr3_aa: CATSRGGGGSVYGYTF
cdr3_nt: TGTGCCACCAGCAGAGGGGGAGGAGGGAGTGTTTATGGCTACACCTTC

clone_size: NA
v_call: TRBV5-8
j_call: TRBJ1-3
d_call: NA
cdr3_aa: CASSLFGLYF
cdr3_nt: TGTGCCAGCAGCTTGTTCGGTTTATATTTT

clone_size: NA
v_call: TRBV4-1
j_call: TRBJ1-5
d_call: NA
cdr3_aa: CASSQDAVSNQPQHF
cdr3_nt: TGCGCCAGCAGCCAAGATGCGGTTAGCAATCAGCCCCAGCATTTT

clone_size: NA
v_call: TRBV5-6
j_call: TRBJ2-3
d_call: NA
cdr3_aa: CASSLVLGWKSTDTQYF
cdr3_nt: TGTGCCAGCAGCTTGGTATTGGGCTGGAAAAGCACAGATACGCAGTATTTT

clone_size: NA
v_call: TRBV7-2
j_call: TRBJ2-5
d_call: TRBD1
cdr3_aa: CASSLVRDRDQETQYF
cdr3_nt: TGTGCCAGCAGCTTAGTGAGAGACAGGGACCAAGAGACCCAGTACTTC

clone_size: NA
v_call: TRBV29-1
j_call: TRBJ1-2
d_call: NA
cdr3_aa: CSVYGSGGYYGYTF
cdr3_nt: TGCAGCGTCTACGGTTCGGGGGGCTACTATGGCTACACCTTC

clone_size: NA
v_call: TRBV9
j_call: TRBJ2-7
d_call: TRBD2
cdr3_aa: CASSPLALAGGEQYF
cdr3_nt: TGTGCCAGCAGCCCTCTCGCCCTAGCGGGAGGCGAGCAGTACTTC

clone_size: once
v_call: TRBV5-1
j_call: TRBJ2-3
d_call: TRBD2
cdr3_aa: CASSLVAGLAGKSTDTQYF
cdr3_nt: TGCGCCAGCAGCTTGGTCGCGGGACTAGCGGGGAAGAGCACAGATACGCAGTATTTT

clone_size: NA
v_call: TRBV4-2
j_call: TRBJ1-2
d_call: NA
cdr3_aa: CASSQDRPGNNYGYTF
cdr3_nt: TGTGCCAGCAGCCAAGATAGGCCAGGGAATAACTATGGCTACACCTTC

clone_size: NA
v_call: TRBV7-6
j_call: TRBJ2-7
d_call: NA
cdr3_aa: CASSQVVSEQYF
cdr3_nt: TGTGCCAGCAGCCAGGTTGTAAGCGAGCAGTACTTC

clone_size: NA
v_call: TRBV5-1
j_call: TRBJ1-3
d_call: NA
cdr3_aa: CASSLAGGISGNTIYF
cdr3_nt: TGCGCCAGCTCCTTGGCTGGGGGGATTTCTGGAAACACCATATATTTT

clone_size: NA
v_call: TRBV7-2
j_call: TRBJ2-5
d_call: NA
cdr3_aa: CASSGRRQETQYF
cdr3_nt: TGTGCCAGCAGCGGGAGGCGTCAAGAGACCCAGTACTTC

clone_size: NA
v_call: TRBV11-2
j_call: TRBJ2-2
d_call: TRBD1
cdr3_aa: CASSLGQTSANTGELFF
cdr3_nt: TGTGCCAGCAGCTTGGGACAGACAAGCGCGAACACCGGGGAGCTGTTTTTT

clone_size: NA
v_call: TRBV29-1
j_call: TRBJ2-3
d_call: NA
cdr3_aa: CSADRENTDTQYF
cdr3_nt: TGCAGCGCCGACCGGGAGAACACAGATACGCAGTATTTT

clone_size: NA
v_call: TRBV7-9
j_call: TRBJ1-5
d_call: NA
cdr3_aa: CASSGGGQPQHF
cdr3_nt: TGTGCCAGCAGCGGGGGAGGTCAGCCCCAGCATTTT

clone_size: few
v_call: TRBV10-2
j_call: TRBJ1-1
d_call: NA
cdr3_aa: CASSEPPGDTEAFF
cdr3_nt: TGCGCCAGCAGTGAGCCCCCGGGAGACACTGAAGCTTTCTTT

clone_size: NA
v_call: TRBV7-2
j_call: TRBJ2-1
d_call: TRBD2
cdr3_aa: CASSIGLAGSSPPVFF
cdr3_nt: TGTGCCAGCAGCATCGGACTAGCGGGTTCCTCCCCCCCTGTGTTCTTC

clone_size: NA
v_call: TRBV5-1
j_call: TRBJ2-2
d_call: NA
cdr3_aa: CASSLAQLGNTGELFF
cdr3_nt: TGCGCCAGCAGCTTGGCCCAACTCGGGAACACCGGGGAGCTGTTTTTT

clone_size: NA
v_call: TRBV5-1
j_call: TRBJ2-1
d_call: TRBD2
cdr3_aa: CASSLAFNLAGNEQFF
cdr3_nt: TGCGCCAGCAGCTTGGCCTTCAATCTAGCGGGCAATGAGCAGTTCTTC

clone_size: NA
v_call: TRBV4-1
j_call: TRBJ2-1
d_call: TRBD1
cdr3_aa: CASSIGTGGSVLYNEQFF
cdr3_nt: TGCGCCAGCAGCATCGGGACAGGGGGCTCAGTCCTCTACAATGAGCAGTTCTTC

clone_size: NA
v_call: TRBV6-2/TRBV6-3
j_call: TRBJ2-5
d_call: TRBD2
cdr3_aa: CASSYAGLAGGRKETQYF
cdr3_nt: TGTGCCAGCAGTTACGCGGGACTAGCGGGAGGGCGGAAAGAGACCCAGTACTTC

clone_size: NA
v_call: TRBV24-1
j_call: TRBJ2-1
d_call: TRBD1
cdr3_aa: CATSERDRETYNEQFF
cdr3_nt: TGTGCCACCAGTGAACGGGACAGGGAAACCTACAATGAGCAGTTCTTC

clone_size: few
v_call: TRBV9
j_call: TRBJ2-3
d_call: TRBD2
cdr3_aa: CASSKSGGKDTQYF
cdr3_nt: TGTGCCAGCAGCAAAAGCGGGGGAAAGGATACGCAGTATTTT

clone_size: NA
v_call: TRBV7-3
j_call: TRBJ1-1
d_call: NA
cdr3_aa: CASSLTRTRANTEAFF
cdr3_nt: TGTGCCAGCAGCTTAACACGGACTAGAGCGAACACTGAAGCTTTCTTT

clone_size: NA
v_call: TRBV9
j_call: TRBJ1-5
d_call: TRBD1
cdr3_aa: CASSHPRTGGDNQPQHF
cdr3_nt: TGTGCCAGCAGCCACCCTAGGACAGGGGGCGACAATCAGCCCCAGCATTTT

clone_size: NA
v_call: TRBV9
j_call: TRBJ2-3
d_call: TRBD1
cdr3_aa: CASSGLTGGTDTQYF
cdr3_nt: TGTGCCAGCAGCGGACTAACAGGGGGCACAGATACGCAGTATTTT

clone_size: NA
v_call: TRBV19
j_call: TRBJ2-7
d_call: TRBD1
cdr3_aa: CASSIEGASVEQYF
cdr3_nt: TGTGCCAGTAGTATTGAGGGGGCGTCTGTTGAGCAGTACTTC

clone_size: NA
v_call: TRBV7-3
j_call: TRBJ2-6
d_call: NA
cdr3_aa: CASSRTRGSGANVLTF
cdr3_nt: TGTGCCAGCAGCCGCACCAGGGGCTCTGGGGCCAACGTCCTGACTTTC

clone_size: NA
v_call: TRBV2
j_call: TRBJ2-3
d_call: TRBD1
cdr3_aa: CASRKGATTDTQYF
cdr3_nt: TGTGCCAGCAGAAAGGGGGCAACTACAGATACGCAGTATTTT

clone_size: NA
v_call: TRBV19
j_call: TRBJ1-2
d_call: TRBD1
cdr3_aa: CASSLQGFVGNGYTF
cdr3_nt: TGTGCCAGTAGTCTACAGGGGTTCGTGGGTAATGGCTACACCTTC